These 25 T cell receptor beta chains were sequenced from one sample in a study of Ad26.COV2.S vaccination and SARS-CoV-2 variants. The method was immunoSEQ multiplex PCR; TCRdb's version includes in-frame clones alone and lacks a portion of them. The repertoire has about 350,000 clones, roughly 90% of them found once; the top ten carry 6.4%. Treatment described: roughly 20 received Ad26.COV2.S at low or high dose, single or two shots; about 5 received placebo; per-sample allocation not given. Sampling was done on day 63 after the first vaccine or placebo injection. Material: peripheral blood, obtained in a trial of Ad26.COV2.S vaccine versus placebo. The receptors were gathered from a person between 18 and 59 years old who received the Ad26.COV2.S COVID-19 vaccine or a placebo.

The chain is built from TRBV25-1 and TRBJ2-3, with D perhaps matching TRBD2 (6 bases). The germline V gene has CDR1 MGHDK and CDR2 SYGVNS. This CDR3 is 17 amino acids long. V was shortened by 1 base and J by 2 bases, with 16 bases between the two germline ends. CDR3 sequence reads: CASSEFGTGGPTDTQYF. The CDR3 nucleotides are TGTGCCAGCAGTGAATTTGGCACAGGAGGGCCCACAGATACGCAGTATTTT.

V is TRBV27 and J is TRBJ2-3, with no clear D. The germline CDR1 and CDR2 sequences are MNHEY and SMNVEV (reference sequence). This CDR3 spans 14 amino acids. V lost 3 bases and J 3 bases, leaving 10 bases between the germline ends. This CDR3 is CASSFDHTTDTQYF. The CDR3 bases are TGTGCCAGCAGTTTCGATCATACTACAGATACGCAGTATTTT.

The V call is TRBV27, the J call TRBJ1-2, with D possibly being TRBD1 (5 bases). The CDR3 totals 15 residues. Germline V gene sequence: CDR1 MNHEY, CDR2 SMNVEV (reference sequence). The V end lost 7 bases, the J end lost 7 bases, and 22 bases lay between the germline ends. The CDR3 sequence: CASTTHARENSGYTF. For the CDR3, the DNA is TGTGCCAGCACCACTCACGCCAGGGAGAATAGTGGCTACACCTTC.

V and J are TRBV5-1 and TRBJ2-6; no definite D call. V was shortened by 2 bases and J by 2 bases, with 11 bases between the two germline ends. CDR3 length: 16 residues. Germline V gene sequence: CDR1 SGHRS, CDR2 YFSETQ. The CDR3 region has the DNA TGCGCCAGCAGCTTCCGGGTTTCAGCTGGGGCCAACGTCCTGACTTTC. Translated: CASSFRVSAGANVLTF.

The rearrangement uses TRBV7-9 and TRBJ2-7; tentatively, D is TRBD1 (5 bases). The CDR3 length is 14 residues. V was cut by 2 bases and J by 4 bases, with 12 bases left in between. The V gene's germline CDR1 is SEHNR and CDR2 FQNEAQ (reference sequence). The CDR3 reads CASSLRGPTYEQYF. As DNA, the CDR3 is TGTGCCAGCAGCTTAAGGGGTCCCACTTACGAGCAGTACTTC.

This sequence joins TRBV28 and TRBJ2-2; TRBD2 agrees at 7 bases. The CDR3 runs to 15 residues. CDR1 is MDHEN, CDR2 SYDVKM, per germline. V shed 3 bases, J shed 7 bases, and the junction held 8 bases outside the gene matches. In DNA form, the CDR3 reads TGTGCCAGCAGTTTGCCCGGGAGGAAAAGCGGGGAGCTGTTTTTT. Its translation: CASSLPGRKSGELFF.

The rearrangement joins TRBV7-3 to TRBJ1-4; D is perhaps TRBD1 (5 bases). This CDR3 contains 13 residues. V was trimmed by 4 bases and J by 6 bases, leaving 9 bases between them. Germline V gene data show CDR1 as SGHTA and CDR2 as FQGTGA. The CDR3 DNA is TGTGCCAGCAGCTCCATGGGGGATGAAAAACTGTTTTTT. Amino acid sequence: CASSSMGDEKLFF.

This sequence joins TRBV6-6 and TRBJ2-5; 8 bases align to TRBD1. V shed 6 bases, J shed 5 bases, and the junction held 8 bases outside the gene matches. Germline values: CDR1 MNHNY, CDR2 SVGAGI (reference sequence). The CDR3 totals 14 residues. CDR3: CASRDQGAGETQYF. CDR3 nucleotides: TGTGCCAGCAGAGACCAGGGGGCTGGGGAGACCCAGTACTTC.

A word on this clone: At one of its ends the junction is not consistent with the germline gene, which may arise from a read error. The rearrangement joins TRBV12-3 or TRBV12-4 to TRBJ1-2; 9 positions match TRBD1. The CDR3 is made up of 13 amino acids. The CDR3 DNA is TGTGCCAGCAGATTAGGGACAGGGTACGGCTACACCTTC. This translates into CASRLGTGYGYTF.

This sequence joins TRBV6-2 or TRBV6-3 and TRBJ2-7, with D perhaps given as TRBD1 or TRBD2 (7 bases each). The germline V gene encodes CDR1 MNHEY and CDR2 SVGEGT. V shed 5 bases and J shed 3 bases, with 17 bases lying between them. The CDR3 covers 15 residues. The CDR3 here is CASSKWGGQLYEQYF. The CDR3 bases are TGTGCCAGCAGTAAATGGGGGGGACAGCTCTACGAGCAGTACTTC.

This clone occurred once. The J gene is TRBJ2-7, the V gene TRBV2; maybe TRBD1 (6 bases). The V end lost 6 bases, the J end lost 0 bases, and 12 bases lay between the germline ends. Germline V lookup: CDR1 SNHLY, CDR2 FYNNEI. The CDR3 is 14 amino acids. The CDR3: CASRGTPSSYEQYF. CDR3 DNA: TGTGCCAGCAGGGGGACACCGAGCTCCTACGAGCAGTACTTC.

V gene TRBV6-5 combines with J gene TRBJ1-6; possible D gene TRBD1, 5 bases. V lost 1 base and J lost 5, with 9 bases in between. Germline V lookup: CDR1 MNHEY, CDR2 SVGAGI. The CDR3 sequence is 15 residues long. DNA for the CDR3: TGTGCCAGCAGTTACTTACAGGAGCATAATTCACCCCTCCACTTT. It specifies CASSYLQEHNSPLHF.

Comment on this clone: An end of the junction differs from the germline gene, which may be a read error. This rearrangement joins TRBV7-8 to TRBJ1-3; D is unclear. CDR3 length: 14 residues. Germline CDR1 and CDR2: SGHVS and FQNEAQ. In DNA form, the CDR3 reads TGTGCCAGCAGCCCTCGGAACTCTGGAAACACCATACATTTT. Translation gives CASSPRNSGNTIHF.

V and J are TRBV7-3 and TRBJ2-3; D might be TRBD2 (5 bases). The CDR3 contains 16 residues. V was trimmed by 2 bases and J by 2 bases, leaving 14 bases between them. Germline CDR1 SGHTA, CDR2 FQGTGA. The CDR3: CASSLEVSGATDTQYF. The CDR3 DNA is TGTGCCAGCAGCTTAGAAGTCAGCGGTGCCACAGATACGCAGTATTTT. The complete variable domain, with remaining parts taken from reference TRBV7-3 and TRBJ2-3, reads GAGVSQTPSNKVTEKGKYVELRCDPISGHTALYWYRQSLGQGPEFLIYFQGTGAADDSGLPNDRFFAVRPEGSVSTLKIQRTERGDSAVYLCASSLEVSGATDTQYFGPGTRLTVL.

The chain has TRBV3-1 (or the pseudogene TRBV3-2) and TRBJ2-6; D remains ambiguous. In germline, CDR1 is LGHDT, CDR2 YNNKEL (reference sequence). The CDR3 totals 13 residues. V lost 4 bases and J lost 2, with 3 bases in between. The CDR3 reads CASSRAGANVLTF. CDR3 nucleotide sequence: TGTGCCAGCAGCCGCGCTGGGGCCAACGTCCTGACTTTC.

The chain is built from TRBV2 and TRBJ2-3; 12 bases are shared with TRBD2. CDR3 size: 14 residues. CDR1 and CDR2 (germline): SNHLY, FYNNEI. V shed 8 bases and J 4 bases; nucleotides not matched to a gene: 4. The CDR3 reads CASLLAGGPDTQYF. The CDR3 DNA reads TGTGCCAGCTTACTAGCGGGGGGTCCAGATACGCAGTATTTT. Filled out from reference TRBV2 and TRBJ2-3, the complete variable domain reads EPEVTQTPSHQVTQMGQEVILRCVPISNHLYFYWYRQILGQKVEFLVSFYNNEISEKSEIFDDQFSVERPDGSNFTLKIRSTKLEDSAMYFCASLLAGGPDTQYFGPGTRLTVL.

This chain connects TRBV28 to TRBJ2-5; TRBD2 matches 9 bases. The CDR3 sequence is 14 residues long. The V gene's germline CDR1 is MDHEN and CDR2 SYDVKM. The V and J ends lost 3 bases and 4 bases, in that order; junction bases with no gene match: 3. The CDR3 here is CASSFAGGRETQYF. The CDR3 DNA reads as TGTGCCAGCAGTTTTGCGGGAGGGAGAGAGACCCAGTACTTC. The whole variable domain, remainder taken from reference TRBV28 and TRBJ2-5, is DVKVTQSSRYLVKRTGEKVFLECVQDMDHENMFWYRQDPGLGLRLIYFSYDVKMKEKGDIPEGYSVSREKKERFSLILESASTNQTSMYLCASSFAGGRETQYFGPGTRLLVL.

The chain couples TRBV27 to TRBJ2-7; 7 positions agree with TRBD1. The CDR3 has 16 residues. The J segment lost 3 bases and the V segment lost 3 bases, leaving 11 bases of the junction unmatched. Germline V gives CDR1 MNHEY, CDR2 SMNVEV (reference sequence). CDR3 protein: CASSLNPDGTDYEQYF. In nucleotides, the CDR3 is TGTGCCAGCAGTTTGAATCCGGACGGGACAGACTACGAGCAGTACTTC.

CDR3 in amino acids: CASSLYGTGGNEKLFF. DNA of the CDR3: TGCGCCAGCAGCTTGTACGGGACAGGTGGAAATGAAAAACTGTTTTTT. The chain combines TRBV5-1 with TRBJ1-4, with 8 bases fitting TRBD1. Looked up from germline, CDR1 is SGHRS and CDR2 is YFSETQ. V dropped 1 base and J dropped 5; count of bases not matched to a gene: 7. The CDR3 loop spans 16 amino acids.

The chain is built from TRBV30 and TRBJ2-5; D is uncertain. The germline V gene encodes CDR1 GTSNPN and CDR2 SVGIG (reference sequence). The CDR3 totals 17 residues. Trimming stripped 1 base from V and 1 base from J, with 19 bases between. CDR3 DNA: TGTGCCTGGAGTGCCGCTCCGGGCGCCGGATTCCAAGAGACCCAGTACTTC. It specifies CAWSAAPGAGFQETQYF.

The CDR3 loop is CASSLAVSGGSSYNEQFF. For the CDR3, the DNA is TGCGCCAGCAGCTTGGCGGTATCTGGGGGGAGCTCCTACAATGAGCAGTTCTTC. The chain couples TRBV5-1 to TRBJ2-1; D might be TRBD2 (6 bases). Germline loops: CDR1 SGHRS, CDR2 YFSETQ. The CDR3 loop spans 18 amino acids. Trimming shortened V by 0 bases and J by 0 bases, and 16 bases separated the two germline ends.

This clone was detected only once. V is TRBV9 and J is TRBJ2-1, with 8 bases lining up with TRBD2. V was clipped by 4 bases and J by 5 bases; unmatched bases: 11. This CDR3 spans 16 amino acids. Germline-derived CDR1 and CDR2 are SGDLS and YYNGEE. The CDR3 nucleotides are TGTGCCAGCAGCCCTCTTAGCGGGGCAAGCCACAATGAGCAGTTCTTC. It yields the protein CASSPLSGASHNEQFF.

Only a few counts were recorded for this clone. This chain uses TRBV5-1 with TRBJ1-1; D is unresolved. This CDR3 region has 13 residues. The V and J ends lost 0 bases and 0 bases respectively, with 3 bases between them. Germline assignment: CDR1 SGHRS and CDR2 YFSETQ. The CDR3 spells CASSLELNTEAFF. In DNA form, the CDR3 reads TGCGCCAGCAGCTTGGAACTGAACACTGAAGCTTTCTTT.

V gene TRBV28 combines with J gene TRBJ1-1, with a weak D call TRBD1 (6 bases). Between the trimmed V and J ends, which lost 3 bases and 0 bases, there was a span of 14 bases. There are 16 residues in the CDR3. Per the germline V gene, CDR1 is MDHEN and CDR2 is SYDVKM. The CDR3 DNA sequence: TGTGCCAGCAGTTTTCGGGGGGCCGGGTTGAACACTGAAGCTTTCTTT. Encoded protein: CASSFRGAGLNTEAFF.

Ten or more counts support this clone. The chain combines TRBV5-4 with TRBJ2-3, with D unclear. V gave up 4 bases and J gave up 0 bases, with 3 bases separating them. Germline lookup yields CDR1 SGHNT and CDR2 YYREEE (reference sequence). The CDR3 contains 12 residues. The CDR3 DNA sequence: TGTGCCAGCAGCCCGAGCACAGATACGCAGTATTTT. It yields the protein CASSPSTDTQYF.